These 5 T cell receptor beta chains came from one sample sequenced in a study of blood T cells in healthy people across ages. Then a second PCR, running about 7 to 11 cycles, was carried out with a sample-barcoded 5' primer and a J-beta primer mix. TCRdb ran MiXCR on the 5' RACE reads and lists one entry per CDR3 protein. This table has roughly 800,000 distinct CDR3 sequences, roughly 60% appearing once. The sequencing sample was made of blood. All receptors derive from a man aged 30-40 years in good health.

The rearrangement uses TRBV5-1 and TRBJ2-1, with 8 bases lining up with TRBD2. With V trimmed by 0 bases and J by 9 bases, 5 bases remained unmatched. Germline CDR1 SGHRS, CDR2 YFSETQ. The CDR3 is made up of 14 amino acids. DNA of the CDR3: TGCGCCAGCAGCTTGGCGGGACTAGTCTCTGAGCAGTTCTTC. This translates into CASSLAGLVSEQFF.

This clonotype came up a few times. This chain connects TRBV20-1 to TRBJ2-3; D is undetermined. The CDR3 has 13 amino acids. Germline values: CDR1 DFQATT, CDR2 SNEGSKA (reference sequence). V lost 2 bases, J lost 6 bases, and 12 bases lay in between. The CDR3 nucleotides are TGCAGTGCTAGAAAGAGACTCTTGGATACGCAGTATTTT. Its translation: CSARKRLLDTQYF.

The CDR3 loop reads CASSQEGYAMGQGSEQYF. CDR3 coding DNA: TGCGCCAGCAGCCAAGAGGGATACGCGATGGGACAGGGATCCGAGCAGTACTTC. The chain uses TRBV4-1 and TRBJ2-7; 9 bases map to TRBD1. J lost 6 bases, V lost 0 bases, and 15 bases had no gene match. The CDR3 runs 18 residues. From germline, CDR1 is MGHRA and CDR2 YSYEKL.

The gene calls are TRBV7-9 and TRBJ2-7; TRBD1 is a possible D gene (6 bases). The CDR3 is made up of 16 amino acids. The germline CDR1 and CDR2 sequences are SEHNR and FQNEAQ (reference sequence). V shed 2 bases and J shed 6 bases, with 20 bases lying between them. CDR3 region: CASSLSSRGSIFEQYF. The CDR3 DNA reads TGTGCCAGCAGCTTATCTTCGAGGGGGAGCATATTCGAGCAGTACTTC.

V usage is TRBV18 and J usage is TRBJ1-4; the D is unclear. Germline loops: CDR1 KGHSH, CDR2 LQKENI. V was pared by 3 bases and J by 8 bases, with 13 bases between. The CDR3 is made up of 14 amino acids. CDR3 sequence: CASSPDWGGEKLFF. In DNA, the CDR3 is TGTGCCAGCTCACCCGACTGGGGTGGAGAAAAACTGTTTTTT.